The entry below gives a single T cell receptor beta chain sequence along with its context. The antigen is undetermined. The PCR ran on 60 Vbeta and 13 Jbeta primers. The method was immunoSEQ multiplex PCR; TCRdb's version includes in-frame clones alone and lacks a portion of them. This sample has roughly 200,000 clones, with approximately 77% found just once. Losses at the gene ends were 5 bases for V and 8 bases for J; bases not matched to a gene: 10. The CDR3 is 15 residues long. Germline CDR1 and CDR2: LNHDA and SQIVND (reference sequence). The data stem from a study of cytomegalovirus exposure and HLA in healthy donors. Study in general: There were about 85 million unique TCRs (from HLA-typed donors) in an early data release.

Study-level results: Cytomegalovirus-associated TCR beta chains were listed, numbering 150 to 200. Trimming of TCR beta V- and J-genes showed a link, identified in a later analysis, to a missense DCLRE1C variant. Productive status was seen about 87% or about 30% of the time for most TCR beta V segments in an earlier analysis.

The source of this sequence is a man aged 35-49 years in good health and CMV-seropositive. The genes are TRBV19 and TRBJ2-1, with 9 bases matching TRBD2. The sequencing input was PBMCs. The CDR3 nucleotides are TGTGCCAGTAGTTCATCAGCGGGGGGTCTCGATGAGCAGTTCTTC. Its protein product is CASSSSAGGLDEQFF.